This TCR beta chain was sequenced in a study of shared clonotypes between healthy human individuals. Across the study: For every donor, three CD4 naive, three CD4 memory, two CD8 naive and one CD8 memory plates were used. General study points: Naive CD4 clonotypes were shared across several donors at approximately 5.3%.

Worth noting for this clone: Its antigen is still unknown.

As defined, naive CD8 cells were CD45RO-negative and positively selected for CCR7, with terminally differentiated effector memory CD45RA+ cells excluded. The CDR3 extends over 14 amino acids. Between the trimmed V and J ends, which lost 5 bases and 8 bases, there was a span of 16 bases. In germline, CDR1 is MGHDK, CDR2 SYGVNS. Clones were sequenced by immunoSEQ multiplex PCR, and TCRdb holds only the in-frame ones, with some missing. The sample has over 2 million clones, over 85% seen once. The sample consisted of naive CD8+ T cells sorted from blood. The receptor comes from a man aged 18 to 35 in good health. The rearrangement joins TRBV25-1 to TRBJ1-3; D is possibly TRBD1 (5 bases). CDR3 sequence: CASSTGWGIDTIYF. The CDR3 coding sequence is TGTGCCAGCAGTACCGGATGGGGCATCGACACCATATATTTT.